The 27 T cell receptor beta chains listed next were all sequenced from one sample in a study of beta chain features in type 1 diabetes. All of the isolated RNA was reverse transcribed, so expressed TCRB transcripts were sequenced. Libraries were prepared by immunoSEQ multiplex PCR; TCRdb keeps only in-frame clonotypes and omits some of them. Altogether 900,000 or so clones are present, about a sixth being singletons, with the ten largest covering around 0.02%. The sample consisted of naive CD4+ T cells from blood. These receptors came from a woman under 30 in good health.

The J gene is TRBJ2-3, the V gene TRBV7-2; TRBD2 is a possible D gene (6 bases). V was clipped by 5 bases and J by 1 base, with 16 bases between them. This CDR3 region has 16 residues. Germline lookup yields CDR1 SGHTA and CDR2 FQGNSA. Here the CDR3 reads CASSPRPGVRTDTQYF. The CDR3 DNA reads as TGTGCCAGCAGCCCCCGGCCGGGAGTACGCACAGATACGCAGTATTTT. Looking up the rest from reference TRBV7-2 and TRBJ2-3 gives the full variable domain: GAGVSQSPSNKVTEKGKDVELRCDPISGHTALYWYRQSLGQGLEFLIYFQGNSAPDKSGLPSDRFSAERTGGSVSTLTIQRTQQEDSAVYLCASSPRPGVRTDTQYFGPGTRLTVL.

This clone was counted only a few times. The chain combines TRBV9 with TRBJ2-2; D is perhaps TRBD2 (5 bases). Germline assignment: CDR1 SGDLS and CDR2 YYNGEE. Between the trimmed V and J ends, which lost 5 bases and 0 bases, there was a span of 11 bases. The CDR3 has 15 residues. As DNA, the CDR3 is TGTGCCAGCAGGAGGGTTCCCACGAACACCGGGGAGCTGTTTTTT. Translated, it gives CASRRVPTNTGELFF.

The chain recombines TRBV18 with TRBJ1-2; D gene unclear. CDR1 and CDR2 from the germline V gene are KGHSH and LQKENI. V was trimmed by 3 bases and J by 0 bases, leaving 11 bases between them. This CDR3 comprises 15 residues. DNA of the CDR3: TGTGCCAGCTCACCCGTCGGTGAAGCTAACTATGGCTACACCTTC. This sequence encodes CASSPVGEANYGYTF.

The gene calls are TRBV2 and TRBJ1-1, with TRBD1 as a possible D gene (5 bases). This CDR3 has 13 residues. The V end lost 6 bases, the J end lost 0 bases, and 8 bases lay between the germline ends. Germline values: CDR1 SNHLY, CDR2 FYNNEI. The CDR3 nucleotides read TGTGCCAGCAGCTCAGGGTTGAACACTGAAGCTTTCTTT. Translating gives CASSSGLNTEAFF.

This clone was seen a few times. The chain is built from TRBV7-3 and TRBJ2-5, with D perhaps given as TRBD1 or TRBD2 (5 bases each). V was pared by 7 bases and J by 4 bases, with 13 bases between. Germline V gene data show CDR1 as SGHTA and CDR2 as FQGTGA. This CDR3 spans 13 amino acids. The CDR3 coding sequence is TGTGCCAGCACCCGAGGGACGGGAGAGACCCAGTACTTC. Protein product: CASTRGTGETQYF. Full variable domain (outside the CDR3, taken from reference TRBV7-3 and TRBJ2-5): GAGVSQTPSNKVTEKGKYVELRCDPISGHTALYWYRQSLGQGPEFLIYFQGTGAADDSGLPNDRFFAVRPEGSVSTLKIQRTERGDSAVYLCASTRGTGETQYFGPGTRLLVL.

The genes are TRBV5-1 and TRBJ2-2; 7 nucleotides match TRBD2. Per germline, CDR1 SGHRS and CDR2 YFSETQ. V was clipped by 4 bases and J by 5 bases; unmatched bases: 8. The CDR3 sequence is 15 residues long. CDR3 coding DNA: TGCGCCAGCAGCACTAGGACTAGTAGGACCGGGGAGCTGTTTTTT. It is translated as CASSTRTSRTGELFF. The whole variable domain, filled in from reference TRBV5-1 and TRBJ2-2, reads KAGVTQTPRYLIKTRGQQVTLSCSPISGHRSVSWYQQTPGQGLQFLFEYFSETQRNKGNFPGRFSGRQFSNSRSEMNVSTLELGDSALYLCASSTRTSRTGELFFGEGSRLTVL.

In its sample, this clone was seen a few times. The chain is built from TRBV29-1 and TRBJ2-3, with 9 bases that match TRBD2. After removal of 4 bases from V and 6 bases from J, the junction contained 5 bases not matched to a gene. CDR1 SQVTM and CDR2 ANQGSEA come from the germline V gene. The CDR3 runs 13 residues. In DNA, the CDR3 is TGCAGCGTTGCTAGCGGGACTGCGGATACGCAGTATTTT. Translating gives CSVASGTADTQYF.

This clone was detected once. V gene TRBV25-1 combines with J gene TRBJ2-5; 10 bases map to TRBD2. V was clipped by 3 bases and J by 3 bases; unmatched bases: 10. Germline assignment: CDR1 MGHDK and CDR2 SYGVNS. The CDR3 length is 17 residues. DNA of the CDR3: TGTGCCAGCAGTGACCCCCCCGGGACTAGCGAAAAAGAGACCCAGTACTTC. As protein: CASSDPPGTSEKETQYF.

This chain joins TRBV7-3 and TRBJ2-7, with D possibly being TRBD1 or TRBD2 (7 bases each). Germline values: CDR1 SGHTA, CDR2 FQGTGA. The CDR3 has 14 residues. Between the trimmed V and J ends, which lost 5 bases and 7 bases, there was a span of 18 bases. The chain's CDR3 is CASSPTGREGEQYF. In DNA, the CDR3 is TGTGCCAGCAGCCCGACAGGGAGGGAGGGGGAGCAGTACTTC.

The chain links TRBV6-5 to TRBJ2-3, with D perhaps matching TRBD1 (6 bases). V was trimmed by 6 bases and J by 3 bases, leaving 7 bases between them. Germline CDR1 is MNHEY and CDR2 is SVGAGI. The CDR3 totals 12 residues. The CDR3 DNA reads TGTGCCAGCAGACAGGGAACAGATACGCAGTATTTT. Encoded protein: CASRQGTDTQYF.

This clone occurred a few times. This rearrangement joins TRBV7-2 to TRBJ2-3; D not certain. From germline, CDR1 is SGHTA and CDR2 FQGNSA. The CDR3 runs 17 residues. Deletions cut 1 base from V and 4 bases from J, with 18 bases between. Here the CDR3 reads CASSLDPLELSADTQYF. In nucleotides, the CDR3 is TGTGCCAGCAGCTTAGATCCCTTGGAGCTGAGCGCAGATACGCAGTATTTT.

This chain connects TRBV5-4 to TRBJ2-3, with 7 bases lining up with TRBD1. Per the germline V gene, CDR1 is SGHNT and CDR2 is YYREEE (reference sequence). The length of the CDR3 is 15 residues. J was trimmed by 4 bases and V by 3 bases; bases with no gene match: 8. Here the CDR3 reads CASSWTTGPPDTQYF. CDR3 in DNA: TGTGCCAGCAGCTGGACGACAGGGCCTCCAGATACGCAGTATTTT.

This clone appeared a few times. The chain joins TRBV5-4 to TRBJ2-7, with D tentatively TRBD2 (6 bases). V was trimmed by 5 bases and J by 1 base, leaving 13 bases between them. The CDR3 has 14 residues. CDR1 and CDR2 (germline): SGHNT, YYREEE (reference sequence). The CDR3 reads CASRDYQISYEQYF. In DNA, the CDR3 is TGTGCCAGCAGGGACTACCAGATTTCCTACGAGCAGTACTTC.

In this sample, this clone turned up a few times. The rearrangement joins TRBV5-4 to TRBJ1-1; 10 positions match TRBD1. V lost 7 bases and J lost 7; bases outside the gene matches: 4. The CDR3 is 12 residues long. Germline CDR1 is SGHNT and CDR2 is YYREEE (reference sequence). In nucleotides, the CDR3 is TGTGCCAGCCGGGACAGGGGTGGTGAAGCTTTCTTT. This sequence encodes CASRDRGGEAFF.

The chain uses TRBV11-1 and TRBJ1-1, with D hard to call. V was shortened by 5 bases and J by 1 base, with 8 bases between the two germline ends. CDR3 length: 13 residues. Germline V gene sequence: CDR1 SGHAT, CDR2 FQDESV (reference sequence). The CDR3 here is CASSPSQNTEAFF. CDR3 coding DNA: TGTGCCAGCAGCCCCTCGCAGAACACTGAAGCTTTCTTT.

The chain uses TRBV13 and TRBJ2-1, with unresolved D. V lost 4 bases and J lost 0, with 10 bases in between. The germline gives CDR1 PRHDT, CDR2 FYEKMQ (reference sequence). The CDR3 covers 15 residues. In DNA form, the CDR3 reads TGTGCCAGCAGCTCAACTCATAGCTCCTACAATGAGCAGTTCTTC. Protein: CASSSTHSSYNEQFF.

This clone was picked up a small number of times. CDR3 bases: TGTGCCAGCAGTGTACTGACACAAGAGACCCAGTACTTC. Encoded protein: CASSVLTQETQYF. This chain connects TRBV6-1 to TRBJ2-5; the D is unclear. Germline CDR1 reads MNHNS; CDR2 reads SASEGT. With 4 bases removed from V and 2 bases from J, the gap between germline ends came to 8 bases. This CDR3 has 13 residues.

The V gene is TRBV4-3, the J gene TRBJ2-7; the match to TRBD2 covers 10 bases. The CDR3 is 15 residues long. With 1 base clipped from V and 3 bases from J, the junction kept 3 bases outside the gene matches. Germline CDR1 reads LGHNA; CDR2 reads YSLEER. The CDR3 nucleotides are TGCGCCAGCAGCCAAGCCCTAGCGGGAGTCTACGAGCAGTACTTC. It yields the protein CASSQALAGVYEQYF.

This clone was counted only a few times. V gene TRBV15 combines with J gene TRBJ2-7; 13 nucleotides match TRBD2. CDR1 is LNHNV, CDR2 YYDKDF, per germline (reference sequence). The CDR3 is 19 residues long. Trimming cost V 2 bases and J 3 bases; bases outside gene matches: 13. DNA of the CDR3: TGTGCCACCAGCAGATCCTTTGGACTAGCGGGAGAAATACTCTACGAGCAGTACTTC. This sequence encodes CATSRSFGLAGEILYEQYF.

The chain is built from TRBV6-1 and TRBJ2-5; TRBD1 agrees at 12 bases. From germline, CDR1 is MNHNS and CDR2 SASEGT. The trim removed 4 bases at V and 3 bases at J, leaving 6 bases unmatched. The CDR3 runs 16 residues. CDR3 amino acids: CASSAGTGGGKETQYF. CDR3 nucleotide sequence: TGTGCCAGCAGTGCCGGGACAGGGGGCGGCAAAGAGACCCAGTACTTC.

This clone has more than one count but fewer than ten. J is TRBJ1-2 and V is TRBV2; D is perhaps TRBD1 (5 bases). The V gene's germline CDR1 is SNHLY and CDR2 FYNNEI. V was clipped by 3 bases and J by 4 bases, with 15 bases between them. This CDR3 has 15 residues. The CDR3 nucleotides read TGTGCCAGCAGTGATCGATCCCCAGGGTCCTATGGCTACACCTTC. Its translation is CASSDRSPGSYGYTF. Using reference TRBV2 and TRBJ1-2 for the parts outside the CDR3, the full variable domain is EPEVTQTPSHQVTQMGQEVILRCVPISNHLYFYWYRQILGQKVEFLVSFYNNEISEKSEIFDDQFSVERPDGSNFTLKIRSTKLEDSAMYFCASSDRSPGSYGYTFGSGTRLTVV.

This clone was picked up a small number of times. The chain joins TRBV11-2 to TRBJ2-3, with 7 bases lining up with TRBD2. CDR3 size: 16 residues. The junction had 8 bases not matched to a gene; V was cut back by 5 bases and J by 0 bases. Germline values: CDR1 SGHAT, CDR2 FQNNGV. The CDR3 bases are TGTGCCAGCAGCCCAATCGGCGGGAGCAGCACAGATACGCAGTATTTT. This sequence encodes CASSPIGGSSTDTQYF.

This rearrangement joins TRBV7-6 to TRBJ2-3; the match to TRBD2 covers 11 bases. Germline V gene sequence: CDR1 SGHVS, CDR2 FNYEAQ. J lost 0 bases, V lost 4 bases, and 3 bases had no gene match. CDR3 length equals 16 residues. In DNA, the CDR3 is TGTGCCAGCAGCTCTAGCGGGAGGAGAAGCACAGATACGCAGTATTTT. Protein sequence: CASSSSGRRSTDTQYF.

This rearrangement joins TRBV10-2 to TRBJ1-4; 9 bases are a match to TRBD1. The junction had 5 bases not matched to a gene; V was cut back by 4 bases and J by 5 bases. The CDR3 is 15 amino acids. The V gene's germline CDR1 is WSHSY and CDR2 SAAADI. CDR3 sequence (DNA): TGCGCCAGCAGTGCTGAGGGGACAGGGAATGAAAAACTGTTTTTT. This sequence encodes CASSAEGTGNEKLFF.

V usage is TRBV7-2 and J usage is TRBJ1-5; no clear D gene. V shed 3 bases and J shed 6 bases, with 9 bases lying between them. Germline CDR1 reads SGHTA; CDR2 reads FQGNSA. This CDR3 comprises 13 residues. The CDR3 bases are TGTGCCAGCAGCTTGGGAGGAGGTCAGCCCCAGCATTTT. Residues: CASSLGGGQPQHF.

This clone was seen a few times. This chain links TRBV19 with TRBJ1-5; no reliable D call. CDR3 length: 17 amino acids. V was trimmed by 3 bases and J by 1 base, leaving 16 bases between them. Germline-derived CDR1 and CDR2 are LNHDA and SQIVND (reference sequence). For the CDR3, the DNA is TGTGCCAGTAGTATTCTTTTGTCTTGGGTAAGCAATCAGCCCCAGCATTTT. Encoded protein: CASSILLSWVSNQPQHF.

This clone was detected a few times. CDR3 nucleotides: TGTGCCATTAAATTGAACACTGAAGCTTTCTTT. This gives the protein CAIKLNTEAFF. The chain combines TRBV19 with TRBJ1-1; the D is unclear. Germline V CDR1 and CDR2: LNHDA, SQIVND (reference sequence). CDR3 length equals 11 residues. V shed 10 bases and J shed 0 bases, with 6 bases lying between them.